The 30 T cell receptor beta chains in this list originate from one sample, sequenced in a study of cytomegalovirus exposure and HLA in healthy donors. The method was immunoSEQ multiplex PCR; TCRdb's version includes in-frame clones alone and lacks a portion of them. Of some 150,000 clones in the sample, 70% to 90% were seen once. The sequenced sample was PBMCs. The receptors here all came from a woman aged 18-29 years in good health and CMV-seropositive.

The gene calls are TRBV7-2 and TRBJ2-3; TRBD1 aligns across 7 bases. The CDR3 consists of 13 residues. Germline V gene data show CDR1 as SGHTA and CDR2 as FQGNSA. Unmatched junction bases numbered 1, after V lost 3 bases and J lost 4 bases. CDR3 region: CASSFQGADTQYF. The CDR3 nucleotides are TGTGCCAGCAGCTTCCAGGGGGCAGATACGCAGTATTTT. Combining the CDR3 with reference TRBV7-2 and TRBJ2-3 gives the whole variable domain GAGVSQSPSNKVTEKGKDVELRCDPISGHTALYWYRQSLGQGLEFLIYFQGNSAPDKSGLPSDRFSAERTGGSVSTLTIQRTQQEDSAVYLCASSFQGADTQYFGPGTRLTVL.

This clone occurred a few times. The chain is built from TRBV18 and TRBJ1-1, with 7 nucleotides matching TRBD1. The germline gives CDR1 KGHSH, CDR2 LQKENI. CDR3 length: 14 residues. Trimming at V came to 3 bases and at J to 5 bases, leaving 6 bases not matched to a gene. In DNA form, the CDR3 reads TGTGCCAGCTCACCCAGACAGGGTGGAACTGAAGCTTTCTTT. This encodes CASSPRQGGTEAFF. The full variable domain, its missing parts supplied by reference TRBV18 and TRBJ1-1, is NAGVMQNPRHLVRRRGQEARLRCSPMKGHSHVYWYRQLPEEGLKFMVYLQKENIIDESGMPKERFSAEFPKEGPSILRIQQVVRGDSAAYFCASSPRQGGTEAFFGQGTRLTVV.

J is TRBJ2-1 and V is TRBV11-2; 13 bases match TRBD2. CDR3 length: 15 amino acids. V lost 5 bases to trimming and J lost 9 bases; unmatched junction nucleotides: 7. CDR1 and CDR2 from the germline V gene are SGHAT and FQNNGV. The CDR3 spells CASSPGTSGIGEQFF. The CDR3 region has the DNA TGTGCCAGCAGCCCAGGGACTAGCGGGATTGGTGAGCAGTTCTTC. The complete variable domain, with remaining parts taken from reference TRBV11-2 and TRBJ2-1, reads EAGVAQSPRYKIIEKRQSVAFWCNPISGHATLYWYQQILGQGPKLLIQFQNNGVVDDSQLPKDRFSAERLKGVDSTLKIQPAKLEDSAVYLCASSPGTSGIGEQFFGPGTRLTVL.

The rearrangement uses TRBV18 and TRBJ2-5; the match to TRBD2 covers 12 bases. This CDR3 region has 14 residues. Trimming at V came to 6 bases and at J to 4 bases, leaving 3 bases not matched to a gene. Germline V gene data show CDR1 as KGHSH and CDR2 as LQKENI. CDR3 region: CASSEGLAGETQYF. The CDR3, as DNA: TGTGCCAGCTCGGAGGGACTAGCGGGAGAGACCCAGTACTTC.

This clone was observed a single time. V usage is TRBV4-2 and J usage is TRBJ2-7; D not resolved. Germline lookup yields CDR1 LGHNA and CDR2 YNFKEQ. V lost 0 bases and J lost 6, with 18 bases in between. The CDR3 length is 16 residues. The CDR3 nucleotides read TGTGCCAGCAGCCAAGATCTTGGGCCCTCCCAATCCGAGCAGTACTTC. Amino acids: CASSQDLGPSQSEQYF.

The chain employs TRBV6-4 and TRBJ1-2; D not certain. The CDR3 contains 15 residues. Between the trimmed V and J ends, which lost 8 bases and 2 bases, there was a span of 18 bases. Germline assignment: CDR1 MRHNA and CDR2 SNTAGT. CDR3 protein: CASPPRVGSNYGYTF. The CDR3 coding sequence is TGTGCCAGCCCACCCCGGGTAGGTTCAAACTATGGCTACACCTTC.

As concerns this clone: Other DNA sequences within the sample encode an identical CDR3. The chain couples TRBV4-1 to TRBJ2-1; 9 bases are a match to TRBD2. The junction had 4 bases not matched to a gene; V was cut back by 1 base and J by 3 bases. The CDR3 sequence is 16 residues long. In germline, CDR1 is MGHRA, CDR2 YSYEKL. CDR3 sequence: CASSQVRLAVYNEQFF. Written as DNA, the CDR3 is TGCGCCAGCAGCCAAGTTAGACTAGCGGTCTACAATGAGCAGTTCTTC.

As DNA, the CDR3 is TGCGCCAGCAGTGAGGTAGTAGCGGGAGGGCCGAATGAGCAGTTCTTC. Protein product: CASSEVVAGGPNEQFF. The chain has TRBV10-1 and TRBJ2-1, with 11 bases fitting TRBD2. From germline, CDR1 is WNHNN and CDR2 SYGVQD (reference sequence). The CDR3 totals 16 residues. J lost 7 bases, V lost 2 bases, and 7 bases had no gene match.

The chain uses TRBV19 and TRBJ2-3; 8 bases match TRBD2. Germline CDR1 is LNHDA and CDR2 is SQIVND (reference sequence). V lost 8 bases to trimming and J lost 5 bases; unmatched junction nucleotides: 15. This CDR3 is built from 16 residues. The CDR3 protein is CASGNVREREIDTQYF. The CDR3 DNA reads TGTGCCAGTGGTAACGTCAGGGAGCGGGAGATAGATACGCAGTATTTT. The variable domain in full, with the rest retrieved from reference TRBV19 and TRBJ2-3, is DGGITQSPKYLFRKEGQNVTLSCEQNLNHDAMYWYRQDPGQGLRLIYYSQIVNDFQKGDIAEGYSVSREKKESFPLTVTSAQKNPTAFYLCASGNVREREIDTQYFGPGTRLTVL.

The V and J genes are TRBV6-1 and TRBJ2-1, with D perhaps matching TRBD2 (5 bases). The CDR3 has 14 amino acids. The V gene's germline CDR1 is MNHNS and CDR2 SASEGT. Trimming shortened V by 8 bases and J by 9 bases, and 20 bases separated the two germline ends. The DNA for the CDR3 is TGTGCCAGCTCGCCCTACGCGGGCATGGGTGAGCAGTTCTTC. It encodes CASSPYAGMGEQFF.

The sample holds a few counts of this clone. The chain uses TRBV5-1 and TRBJ2-1, with 9 bases fitting TRBD1. The CDR3 extends over 16 amino acids. CDR1 is SGHRS and CDR2 is YFSETQ in the germline V gene. Trimming removed 0 bases from V and 8 bases from J; junction bases left unmatched: 9. The chain's CDR3 is CASSLEQGARADEQFF. CDR3 sequence (DNA): TGCGCCAGCAGCTTGGAACAGGGGGCAAGGGCAGATGAGCAGTTCTTC. Variable domain in full (rest from reference TRBV5-1 and TRBJ2-1): KAGVTQTPRYLIKTRGQQVTLSCSPISGHRSVSWYQQTPGQGLQFLFEYFSETQRNKGNFPGRFSGRQFSNSRSEMNVSTLELGDSALYLCASSLEQGARADEQFFGPGTRLTVL.

The chain recombines TRBV10-3 with TRBJ1-5, with TRBD1 matching 7 bases. Looked up from germline, CDR1 is ENHRY and CDR2 is SYGVKD. This CDR3 comprises 19 residues. The ends lost 0 bases at V and 3 bases at J; junction bases unmatched: 14. The CDR3: CAISESIRVGRGSNQPQHF. The CDR3 DNA reads TGTGCCATCAGTGAGTCGATAAGAGTTGGCAGGGGGTCCAATCAGCCCCAGCATTTT.

This chain uses TRBV30 with TRBJ2-3; 13 bases line up with TRBD2. This CDR3 has 14 residues. The V gene end was trimmed by 4 bases and the J gene end by 7 bases; junction bases not matched to a gene: 5. Per germline, CDR1 GTSNPN and CDR2 SVGIG (reference sequence). The CDR3 spells CAWNSGTSGNTQYF. The CDR3 nucleotides are TGTGCCTGGAATTCCGGGACTAGCGGGAATACGCAGTATTTT.

The chain combines TRBV29-1 with TRBJ2-1; 11 bases match TRBD2. The germline CDR1 and CDR2 sequences are SQVTM and ANQGSEA. The CDR3 extends over 12 amino acids. The CDR3 protein is CMGTSGYNEQFF. In nucleotides, the CDR3 is TGCATGGGGACTAGCGGTTACAATGAGCAGTTCTTC.

The table lists this clone with a count of one. The junction shows a germline mismatch at one end, possibly a read error. This sequence joins TRBV7-7 and TRBJ2-1; D is possibly TRBD2 (7 bases). Germline assignment: CDR1 SSHAT and CDR2 FNYEAQ (reference sequence). The CDR3 is 13 amino acids. CDR3 amino acids: CASSLSRGHEQFF. The CDR3 coding sequence is TGTGCTAGCAGCTTATCGCGGGGGCATGAGCAGTTCTTC.

In DNA, the CDR3 is TGTGCCAGCAGCGAAAGTAGCACTAGCGGGCGCACAGATACGCAGTATTTT. Translated: CASSESSTSGRTDTQYF. This chain uses TRBV28 with TRBJ2-3, with 9 bases matching TRBD2. The CDR3 sequence is 17 residues long. The V and J ends lost 6 bases and 1 base, in that order; junction bases with no gene match: 11. The germline gives CDR1 MDHEN, CDR2 SYDVKM.

This clone was observed at least ten times. The CDR3 DNA follows: TGCGCCAGCAGCCAAGATGGGCTAGCGGGCTCTGGGGCCAACGTCCTGACTTTC. Its protein is CASSQDGLAGSGANVLTF. The chain recombines TRBV4-3 with TRBJ2-6, with 8 bases lining up with TRBD2. The length of the CDR3 is 18 residues. CDR1 is LGHNA, CDR2 YSLEER, per germline. V trimming: 0 bases; J trimming: 0 bases; junction bases outside the gene matches: 4.

The rearrangement links TRBV6-5 to TRBJ1-2; possible D gene TRBD1, 5 bases. The CDR3 consists of 12 residues. V was cut by 7 bases and J by 3 bases, with 9 bases left in between. The germline V gene encodes CDR1 MNHEY and CDR2 SVGAGI. The CDR3 sequence is CASTDSHYGYTF. The CDR3 bases are TGTGCCAGCACCGACAGCCACTATGGCTACACCTTC.

The V and J genes are TRBV7-2 and TRBJ2-7, with TRBD1 matching 8 bases. Germline-derived CDR1 and CDR2 are SGHTA and FQGNSA. The CDR3 loop spans 14 amino acids. V gave up 6 bases and J gave up 3 bases; unmatched junction bases: 7. CDR3 DNA sequence: TGTGCCAGCAGTCGAGACAGGGGCAACTACGAGCAGTACTTC. Amino acids: CASSRDRGNYEQYF.

V is TRBV6-5 and J is TRBJ2-7, with TRBD1 matching over 10 bases. From germline, CDR1 is MNHEY and CDR2 SVGAGI. This CDR3 spans 13 amino acids. Written as DNA, the CDR3 is TGTGTGACAGGGGGCGCCAACGCCTACGAGCAGTACTTC. Its translation is CVTGGANAYEQYF.

There are a few counts of this clone. The V gene is TRBV10-3, the J gene TRBJ2-1, with 11 bases lining up with TRBD1. Per the germline V gene, CDR1 is ENHRY and CDR2 is SYGVKD. The CDR3 totals 14 residues. V lost 7 bases to trimming and J lost 2 bases; unmatched junction nucleotides: 1. In nucleotides, the CDR3 is TGTGCCATCAAGGACAGGGGGCCCTACAATGAGCAGTTCTTC. It yields the protein CAIKDRGPYNEQFF.

This CDR3 reads CASSVQGRETQYF. In DNA form, the CDR3 reads TGTGCCAGCAGCGTACAGGGTAGGGAGACCCAGTACTTC. The chain couples TRBV7-9 to TRBJ2-5, with D perhaps matching TRBD1 (6 bases). Trimming left V 5 bases short and J 5 bases short, with 12 bases between. The germline V gene has CDR1 SEHNR and CDR2 FQNEAQ (reference sequence). The CDR3 consists of 13 residues.

The chain combines TRBV7-6 with TRBJ2-1, with 10 bases fitting TRBD2. Germline-derived CDR1 and CDR2 are SGHVS and FNYEAQ. V lost 6 bases and J lost 8; bases outside the gene matches: 13. The CDR3 is made up of 16 amino acids. DNA of the CDR3: TGTGCCAGCAGAACGGGCGGTCTAGCGGGAGTAGATGAGCAGTTCTTC. Its translation is CASRTGGLAGVDEQFF.

The chain has TRBV5-1 and TRBJ2-1; D is perhaps TRBD1 (8 bases). Trimming took 2 bases from V and 7 from J, leaving 19 bases between them. Germline CDR1 is SGHRS and CDR2 is YFSETQ. The CDR3 is 16 amino acids. CDR3 coding DNA: TGCGCCAGCAGCTTTAACAGGGGGGGTCTTAGAAATGAGCAGTTCTTC. Encoded protein: CASSFNRGGLRNEQFF.

This rearrangement joins TRBV10-3 to TRBJ2-7; 10 bases align to TRBD1. The length of the CDR3 is 16 residues. V lost 2 bases to trimming and J lost 3 bases; unmatched junction nucleotides: 7. Germline lookup yields CDR1 ENHRY and CDR2 SYGVKD. CDR3 sequence reads: CAISEGGQGSVYEQYF. The CDR3 DNA follows: TGTGCCATCAGTGAGGGGGGACAGGGGAGCGTCTACGAGCAGTACTTC.

V usage is TRBV5-5 and J usage is TRBJ2-7; TRBD1 aligns across 7 bases. V lost 0 bases, J lost 7 bases, and 4 bases stayed unmatched. This CDR3 comprises 13 residues. CDR1 is SGHKS and CDR2 is YYEKEE in the germline V gene (reference sequence). The CDR3 DNA sequence: TGTGCCAGCAGCTTGGAGGGGGCGCGGGAGCAGTACTTC. Its translation is CASSLEGAREQYF.

The chain links TRBV11-2 to TRBJ2-2, with TRBD2 matching 10 bases. The CDR3 has 15 residues. The junction had 0 bases not matched to a gene; V was cut back by 2 bases and J by 3 bases. Germline V lookup: CDR1 SGHAT, CDR2 FQNNGV. CDR3 DNA sequence: TGTGCCAGCAGCTTAAGCGGGAGGGACACCGGGGAGCTGTTTTTT. It translates to CASSLSGRDTGELFF. Based on the CDR3 plus reference TRBV11-2 and TRBJ2-2, the full variable domain is EAGVAQSPRYKIIEKRQSVAFWCNPISGHATLYWYQQILGQGPKLLIQFQNNGVVDDSQLPKDRFSAERLKGVDSTLKIQPAKLEDSAVYLCASSLSGRDTGELFFGEGSRLTVL.

This clone has just a few counts. This chain links TRBV9 with TRBJ2-7, with 7 nucleotides matching TRBD1. The CDR3 sequence is 14 residues long. Germline loops: CDR1 SGDLS, CDR2 YYNGEE. V dropped 0 bases and J dropped 1; count of bases not matched to a gene: 1. CDR3 sequence (DNA): TGTGCCAGCAGCGTAGAGGACAGGTCCTACGAGCAGTACTTC. Translating it yields CASSVEDRSYEQYF.

This clone was found once. V usage is TRBV30 and J usage is TRBJ1-4; 9 nucleotides line up with TRBD1. Germline trimming cut 3 bases from V and 4 bases from J; bases unmatched to any gene: 3. Germline CDR1 reads GTSNPN; CDR2 reads SVGIG (reference sequence). CDR3 length: 14 residues. CDR3 sequence (DNA): TGTGCCTGGAGGGGACAGGGTTATAATGAAAAACTGTTTTTT. Translation: CAWRGQGYNEKLFF. The variable domain in full, with the rest retrieved from reference TRBV30 and TRBJ1-4, is SQTIHQWPATLVQPVGSPLSLECTVEGTSNPNLYWYRQAAGRGLQLLFYSVGIGQISSEVPQNLSASRPQDRQFILSSKKLLLSDSGFYLCAWRGQGYNEKLFFGSGTQLSVL.

This clone was recorded only once. The rearrangement uses TRBV11-3 and TRBJ2-1; TRBD2 matches at 9 bases. V gave up 5 bases and J gave up 3 bases; unmatched junction bases: 8. The CDR3 sequence is 16 residues long. CDR1 is SGHNT, CDR2 YENEEA, per germline. The CDR3 is CASSPRSGRIYNEQFF. The CDR3 nucleotides are TGTGCCAGCAGCCCCCGTAGCGGGAGAATCTACAATGAGCAGTTCTTC. The variable domain in full, with the rest retrieved from reference TRBV11-3 and TRBJ2-1, is EAGVVQSPRYKIIEKKQPVAFWCNPISGHNTLYWYLQNLGQGPELLIRYENEEAVDDSQLPKDRFSAERLKGVDSTLKIQPAELGDSAVYLCASSPRSGRIYNEQFFGPGTRLTVL.